These 16 T cell receptor beta chains were all obtained from the same sample, sequenced in a study of CD8 T cells in Susac syndrome. The authors reverse transcribed about 0.5 to 1 ug RNA with random hexamers. TCRdb re-called the immunoSEQ multiplex PCR reads through MiXCR, storing one row per CDR3 protein. The repertoire consists of about 250,000 distinct CDR3 sequences, with roughly 95% occurring once and the leading ten covering around 0.072%. Input material: CD4+ T cells from PBMCs. The receptors stem from a human donor with multiple sclerosis.

The chain uses TRBV10-3 and TRBJ2-7; TRBD1 matches 8 bases. Germline CDR1 reads ENHRY; CDR2 reads SYGVKD. This CDR3 has 14 amino acids. The trim removed 4 bases at V and 5 bases at J, leaving 7 bases unmatched. The CDR3 nucleotides are TGTGCCATCAGTGGGACAGGGAATCTAAACGAGCAGTACTTC. Translated: CAISGTGNLNEQYF.

The CDR3 sequence is CASMSTGNTEAFF. CDR3 in DNA: TGTGCCAGTATGTCGACGGGGAACACTGAAGCTTTCTTT. V is TRBV19 and J is TRBJ1-1; D unresolved. The V gene lost 7 bases and the J gene lost 1 base, with 10 bases spanning the gap. This CDR3 is built from 13 residues. The germline CDR1 and CDR2 sequences are LNHDA and SQIVND (reference sequence).

V usage is TRBV30 and J usage is TRBJ1-2; no clear D gene. CDR1 GTSNPN and CDR2 SVGIG come from the germline V gene (reference sequence). The CDR3 is made up of 12 amino acids. V was shortened by 5 bases and J by 1 base, with 8 bases between the two germline ends. In DNA, the CDR3 is TGTGCCTGGGAACAGAGTAACTATGGCTACACCTTC. It codes for CAWEQSNYGYTF.

J is TRBJ2-5 and V is TRBV30; 7 bases are a match to TRBD1. The V gene end was trimmed by 3 bases and the J gene end by 2 bases; junction bases not matched to a gene: 3. The germline V gene has CDR1 GTSNPN and CDR2 SVGIG (reference sequence). This CDR3 is 13 amino acids long. The CDR3 DNA reads as TGTGCCTGGAGAACCAGGGGGCAAGAGACCCAGTACTTC. Its translation is CAWRTRGQETQYF.

The chain links TRBV4-1 to TRBJ2-6, with D possibly matching TRBD1 (6 bases). The CDR3 is 18 residues long. V lost 2 bases and J lost 1, with 15 bases in between. Germline V gene sequence: CDR1 MGHRA, CDR2 YSYEKL. The CDR3 loop reads CASSQQGKVLSGANVLTF. The CDR3 DNA reads as TGCGCCAGCAGCCAACAGGGGAAGGTTTTATCTGGGGCCAACGTCCTGACTTTC.

V gene TRBV7-9 combines with J gene TRBJ2-5, with 9 positions matching TRBD2. CDR3 length: 16 residues. V lost 5 bases, J lost 0 bases, and 7 bases stayed unmatched. The germline gives CDR1 SEHNR, CDR2 FQNEAQ (reference sequence). The CDR3 region is CASSPLTSGYQETQYF. CDR3 coding DNA: TGTGCCAGCAGCCCCCTAACTAGCGGGTACCAAGAGACCCAGTACTTC.

The chain is built from TRBV3-1 and TRBJ2-5, with a weak D call TRBD1 (5 bases). The CDR3 extends over 15 amino acids. V shed 1 base and J shed 3 bases, with 12 bases lying between them. Germline values: CDR1 LGHDT, CDR2 YNNKEL (reference sequence). In DNA, the CDR3 is TGTGCCAGCAGCCAAGCCCTGGGGCCGGAAGAGACCCAGTACTTC. Protein sequence: CASSQALGPEETQYF.

This clonotype appeared once. V gene TRBV5-4 combines with J gene TRBJ1-2; 10 nucleotides align to TRBD1. Germline CDR1 SGHNT, CDR2 YYREEE (reference sequence). The CDR3 covers 14 residues. V lost 4 bases, J lost 5 bases, and 5 bases stayed unmatched. In nucleotides, the CDR3 is TGTGCCAGCAGCGGGGGACAGGGGATTTATGGCTACACCTTC. Translating gives CASSGGQGIYGYTF.

CDR3 sequence: CASSLGSPGGNDEQYV. As DNA, the CDR3 is TGCGCCAGCAGCTTGGGGAGCCCCGGGGGAAACGACGAGCAGTACGTC. The chain couples TRBV5-1 to TRBJ2-7; perhaps TRBD2 as D (6 bases). The length of the CDR3 is 16 residues. With 0 bases removed from V and 5 bases from J, the gap between germline ends came to 18 bases. CDR1 is SGHRS and CDR2 is YFSETQ in the germline V gene.

This clonotype appeared a few times. The chain uses TRBV20-1 and TRBJ1-5; D unresolved. The CDR3 totals 12 residues. Trimming took 4 bases from V and 0 from J, leaving 4 bases between them. CDR1 is DFQATT, CDR2 SNEGSKA, per germline (reference sequence). The CDR3 loop reads CSAMNSNQPQHF. The DNA of the CDR3 is TGCAGTGCTATGAATAGCAATCAGCCCCAGCATTTT.

The chain carries TRBV13 and TRBJ1-3; no clear D. The germline CDR1 and CDR2 sequences are PRHDT and FYEKMQ (reference sequence). CDR3 length equals 16 residues. Trimming removed 5 bases from V and 0 bases from J, with 14 bases in between. The DNA of the CDR3 is TGTGCCAGCAGCACGCAGCGACGCGTCTCTGGAAACACCATATATTTT. It yields the protein CASSTQRRVSGNTIYF.

This clonotype was observed once. The J gene is TRBJ1-2, the V gene TRBV19, with 8 bases matching TRBD1. J lost 8 bases, V lost 9 bases, and 2 bases had no gene match. Germline lookup yields CDR1 LNHDA and CDR2 SQIVND (reference sequence). The CDR3 runs to 10 residues. CDR3 sequence: CASGQGGYTF. The CDR3 DNA follows: TGTGCCAGCGGACAGGGAGGCTACACCTTC. Full variable domain (remainder filled in from reference TRBV19 and TRBJ1-2): DGGITQSPKYLFRKEGQNVTLSCEQNLNHDAMYWYRQDPGQGLRLIYYSQIVNDFQKGDIAEGYSVSREKKESFPLTVTSAQKNPTAFYLCASGQGGYTFGSGTRLTVV.

The chain uses TRBV29-1 and TRBJ2-3; D gene unclear. The CDR3 spans 12 residues. The germline V gene has CDR1 SQVTM and CDR2 ANQGSEA. V shed 1 base and J shed 6 bases, with 8 bases lying between them. This CDR3 reads CSVEGSVDTQYF. CDR3 bases: TGCAGCGTTGAAGGATCCGTGGATACGCAGTATTTT.

J is TRBJ1-6 and V is TRBV5-1; the D gene is possibly TRBD1 (5 bases). The CDR3 consists of 16 residues. Looked up from germline, CDR1 is SGHRS and CDR2 is YFSETQ. Trimming took off 0 bases at V and 7 bases at J, with 14 bases between the two ends. Written as DNA, the CDR3 is TGCGCCAGCAGCTTGGCCGAAAGGGGAGGCAATTCACCCCTCCACTTT. Protein: CASSLAERGGNSPLHF. Combining the CDR3 with reference TRBV5-1 and TRBJ1-6 gives the whole variable domain KAGVTQTPRYLIKTRGQQVTLSCSPISGHRSVSWYQQTPGQGLQFLFEYFSETQRNKGNFPGRFSGRQFSNSRSEMNVSTLELGDSALYLCASSLAERGGNSPLHFGNGTRLTVT.

The V call is TRBV5-1, the J call TRBJ1-1, with TRBD1 matching over 8 bases. This CDR3 is 16 amino acids long. Trimming at V came to 3 bases and at J to 6 bases, leaving 13 bases not matched to a gene. CDR1 and CDR2 from the germline V gene are SGHRS and YFSETQ. The CDR3 is CASSSGQGGGIPEAFF. The CDR3 nucleotides read TGCGCCAGCAGCTCCGGACAGGGCGGCGGGATCCCTGAAGCTTTCTTT.

This clonotype was seen once. This chain links TRBV2 with TRBJ1-2; no firm D call. V shed 3 bases and J shed 8 bases, with 13 bases lying between them. The CDR3 sequence is 13 residues long. CDR1 and CDR2 from the germline V gene are SNHLY and FYNNEI. The CDR3 loop reads CASSELRAGGYTF. The DNA for the CDR3 is TGTGCCAGCAGTGAGCTGAGGGCGGGAGGCTACACCTTC. Filled out from reference TRBV2 and TRBJ1-2, the complete variable domain reads EPEVTQTPSHQVTQMGQEVILRCVPISNHLYFYWYRQILGQKVEFLVSFYNNEISEKSEIFDDQFSVERPDGSNFTLKIRSTKLEDSAMYFCASSELRAGGYTFGSGTRLTVV.